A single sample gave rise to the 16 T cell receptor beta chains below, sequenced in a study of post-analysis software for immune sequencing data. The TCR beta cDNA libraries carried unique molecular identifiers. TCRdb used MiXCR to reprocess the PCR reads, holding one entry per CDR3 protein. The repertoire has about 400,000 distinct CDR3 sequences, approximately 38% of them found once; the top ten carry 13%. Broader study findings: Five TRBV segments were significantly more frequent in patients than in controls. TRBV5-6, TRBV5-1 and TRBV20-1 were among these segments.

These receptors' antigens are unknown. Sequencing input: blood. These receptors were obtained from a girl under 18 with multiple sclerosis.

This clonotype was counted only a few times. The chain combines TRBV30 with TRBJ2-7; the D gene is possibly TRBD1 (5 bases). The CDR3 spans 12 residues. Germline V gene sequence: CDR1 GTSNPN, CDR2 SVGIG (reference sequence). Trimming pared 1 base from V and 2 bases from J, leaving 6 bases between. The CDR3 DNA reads TGTGCCTGGAGTGACAGGCCCTACGAGCAGTACTTC. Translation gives CAWSDRPYEQYF.

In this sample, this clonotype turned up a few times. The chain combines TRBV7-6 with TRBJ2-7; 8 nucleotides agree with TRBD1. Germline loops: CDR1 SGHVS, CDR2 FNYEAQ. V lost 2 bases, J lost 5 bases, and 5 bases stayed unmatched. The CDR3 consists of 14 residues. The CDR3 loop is CASSLLKTGDEQYF. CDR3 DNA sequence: TGTGCCAGCAGCTTACTAAAGACAGGGGACGAGCAGTACTTC.

Written as DNA, the CDR3 is TGCAGTGCTAGAGATCTTGATCAGCCCCAGCATTTT. Protein: CSARDLDQPQHF. The chain recombines TRBV20-1 with TRBJ1-5; no firm D call. V gave up 0 bases and J gave up 5 bases, with 5 bases separating them. The CDR3 sequence is 12 residues long. Germline lookup yields CDR1 DFQATT and CDR2 SNEGSKA (reference sequence).

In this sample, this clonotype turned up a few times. The CDR3 region has the DNA TGTGCCAGCAGTAGCAGAGGCAATGAGCAGTTCTTC. Protein sequence: CASSSRGNEQFF. This chain uses TRBV3-1 with TRBJ2-1, with D hard to call. V gave up 6 bases and J gave up 6 bases, with 9 bases separating them. The CDR3 extends over 12 amino acids. CDR1 LGHDT and CDR2 YNNKEL come from the germline V gene (reference sequence).

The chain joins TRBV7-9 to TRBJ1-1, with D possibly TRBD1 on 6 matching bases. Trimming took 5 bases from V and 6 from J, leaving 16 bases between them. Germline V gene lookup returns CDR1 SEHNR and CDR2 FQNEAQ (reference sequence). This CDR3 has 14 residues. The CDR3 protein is CASSAPRGQAEAFF. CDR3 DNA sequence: TGTGCCAGCAGCGCACCCAGGGGTCAGGCTGAAGCTTTCTTT. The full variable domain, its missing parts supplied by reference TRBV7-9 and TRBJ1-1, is DTGVSQNPRHKITKRGQNVTFRCDPISEHNRLYWYRQTLGQGPEFLTYFQNEAQLEKSRLLSDRFSAERPKGSFSTLEIQRTEQGDSAMYLCASSAPRGQAEAFFGQGTRLTVV.

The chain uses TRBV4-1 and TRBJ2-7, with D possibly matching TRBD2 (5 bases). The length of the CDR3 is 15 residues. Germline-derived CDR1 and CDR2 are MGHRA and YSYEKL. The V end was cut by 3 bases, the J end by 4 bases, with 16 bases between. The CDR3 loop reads CASSHISAGGYEQYF. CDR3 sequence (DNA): TGCGCCAGCAGCCATATCTCGGCAGGAGGATACGAGCAGTACTTC.

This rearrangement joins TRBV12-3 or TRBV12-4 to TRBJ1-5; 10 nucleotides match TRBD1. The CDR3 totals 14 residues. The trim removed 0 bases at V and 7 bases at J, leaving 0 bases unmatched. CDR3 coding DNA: TGTGCCAGCAGTTTAGCGGACAGGGGGCAGCCCCAGCATTTT. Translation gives CASSLADRGQPQHF.

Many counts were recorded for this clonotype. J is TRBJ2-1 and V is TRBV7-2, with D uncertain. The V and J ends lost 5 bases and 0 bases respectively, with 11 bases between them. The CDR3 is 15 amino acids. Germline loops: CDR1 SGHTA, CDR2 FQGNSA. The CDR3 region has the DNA TGTGCCAGCAGCCAAGACTTGAGCTCCTACAATGAGCAGTTCTTC. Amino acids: CASSQDLSSYNEQFF. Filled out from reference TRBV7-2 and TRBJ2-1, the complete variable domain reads GAGVSQSPSNKVTEKGKDVELRCDPISGHTALYWYRQSLGQGLEFLIYFQGNSAPDKSGLPSDRFSAERTGGSVSTLTIQRTQQEDSAVYLCASSQDLSSYNEQFFGPGTRLTVL.

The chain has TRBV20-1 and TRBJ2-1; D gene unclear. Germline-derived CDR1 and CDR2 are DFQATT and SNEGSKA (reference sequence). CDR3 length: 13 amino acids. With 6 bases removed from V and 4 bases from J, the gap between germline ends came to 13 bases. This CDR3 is CSAPLPLYNEQFF. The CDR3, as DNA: TGCAGTGCCCCCCTGCCCCTTTACAATGAGCAGTTCTTC.

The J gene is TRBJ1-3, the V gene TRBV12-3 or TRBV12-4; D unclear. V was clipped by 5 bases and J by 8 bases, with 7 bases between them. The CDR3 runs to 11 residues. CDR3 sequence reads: CASSLGYTIYF. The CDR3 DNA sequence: TGTGCCAGCAGTCTGGGATACACCATATATTTT.

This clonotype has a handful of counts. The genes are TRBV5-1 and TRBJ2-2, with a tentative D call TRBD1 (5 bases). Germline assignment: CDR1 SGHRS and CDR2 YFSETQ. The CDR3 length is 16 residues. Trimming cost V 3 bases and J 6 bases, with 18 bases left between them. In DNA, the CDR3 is TGCGCCAGCAGCTGCAAAATTTGTGGGGCTTCCGGGGAGCTGTTTTTT. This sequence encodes CASSCKICGASGELFF.

The DNA of the CDR3 is TGTGCCAGCAGTTACTACGGGGATGGCTACACCTTC. This gives the protein CASSYYGDGYTF. V is TRBV6-5 and J is TRBJ1-2; the D is unclear. Germline values: CDR1 MNHEY, CDR2 SVGAGI. V lost 1 base to trimming and J lost 6 bases, with 6 bases between them. The CDR3 loop spans 12 amino acids.

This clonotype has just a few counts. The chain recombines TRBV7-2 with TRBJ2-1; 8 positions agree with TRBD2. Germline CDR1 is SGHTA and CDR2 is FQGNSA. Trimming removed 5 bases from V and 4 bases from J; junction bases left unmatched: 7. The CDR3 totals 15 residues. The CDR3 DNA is TGTGCCAGCAGCGGCCGGGGGGGCGGGTACAATGAGCAGTTCTTC. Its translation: CASSGRGGGYNEQFF.

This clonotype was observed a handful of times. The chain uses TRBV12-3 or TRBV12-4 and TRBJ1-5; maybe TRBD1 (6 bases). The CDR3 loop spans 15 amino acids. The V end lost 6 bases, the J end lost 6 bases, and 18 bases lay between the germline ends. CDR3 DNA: TGTGCCAGCAGCAAATCAGGGGCGGCGGGTCAGCCCCAGCATTTT. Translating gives CASSKSGAAGQPQHF.

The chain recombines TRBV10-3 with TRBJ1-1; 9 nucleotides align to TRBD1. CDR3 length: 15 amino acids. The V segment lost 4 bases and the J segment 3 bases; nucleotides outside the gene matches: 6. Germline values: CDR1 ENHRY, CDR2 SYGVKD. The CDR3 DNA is TGTGCCATCAGTGGGCCGGGACAGGGTTACACTGAAGCTTTCTTT. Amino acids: CAISGPGQGYTEAFF.

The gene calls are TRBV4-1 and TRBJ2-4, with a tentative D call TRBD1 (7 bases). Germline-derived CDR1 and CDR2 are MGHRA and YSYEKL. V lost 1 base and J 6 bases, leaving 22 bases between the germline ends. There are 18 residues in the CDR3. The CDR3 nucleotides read TGCGCCAGCAGCCAAGGGCCCATGGGCAGGGGGGAAGGAAACATTCAGTACTTC. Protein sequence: CASSQGPMGRGEGNIQYF.